This T cell receptor (beta chain) was recorded in a study of tumor-infiltrating lymphocytes in localized non-small cell lung cancer. A word on this clone: The target antigen is unknown. This sample includes further DNA sequences coding for the same CDR3.

Clones were sequenced by immunoSEQ multiplex PCR, and TCRdb holds only the in-frame ones, with some missing. The table includes about 10,000 clones, around 64% detected once. Study-level points and caveats: Each assay used a separate piece of the same tissue.

Trimming stripped 1 base from V and 0 bases from J, with 8 bases between. There are 15 residues in the CDR3. The germline CDR1 and CDR2 sequences are SGDLS and YYNGEE. The TCR was taken from a human donor with non-small cell lung cancer. The sequenced sample consisted of uninvolved lung tissue not adjacent to the tumor. The chain couples TRBV9 to TRBJ2-1; no reliable D call. The CDR3 sequence: CASSVKVSSYNEQFF. The CDR3 DNA reads as TGTGCCAGCAGCGTAAAGGTAAGCTCCTACAATGAGCAGTTCTTC.